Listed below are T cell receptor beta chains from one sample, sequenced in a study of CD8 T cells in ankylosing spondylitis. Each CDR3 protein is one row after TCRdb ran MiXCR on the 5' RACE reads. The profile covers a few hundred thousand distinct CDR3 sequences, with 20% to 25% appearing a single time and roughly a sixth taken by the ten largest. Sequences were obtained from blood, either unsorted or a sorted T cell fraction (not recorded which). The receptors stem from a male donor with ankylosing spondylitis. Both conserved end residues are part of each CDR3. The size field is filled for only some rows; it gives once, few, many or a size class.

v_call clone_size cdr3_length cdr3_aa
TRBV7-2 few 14 CASTKDRYNTEAFF
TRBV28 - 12 CATEPDSLKQYF
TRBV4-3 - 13 CASSQVSNYGYTF
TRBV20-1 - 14 CSASMTMTGNTIYF
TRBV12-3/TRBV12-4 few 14 CASTLSGGDYEQYF
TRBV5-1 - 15 CASSFSGRMGETQYF
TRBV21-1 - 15 CASISDSSTYNEQFF
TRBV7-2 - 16 CASSRSGTGVTYEQYF
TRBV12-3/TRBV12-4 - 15 CASSRGTLNSYEQYF
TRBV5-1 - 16 CASSLNVAGSSEKLFF
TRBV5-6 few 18 CASSLWEAGDFVGQPQHF
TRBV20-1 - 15 CSARHIAGVGETQYF
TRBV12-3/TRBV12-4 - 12 CASSPGQGQDTF
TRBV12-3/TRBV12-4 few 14 CASRILENTGELFF
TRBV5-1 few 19 CASSLPFREGSPLGRGYTF
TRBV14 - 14 CASSQASPYNEQFF
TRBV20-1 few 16 CSARDRRIGVWETQYF
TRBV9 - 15 CASSPYAGGTYGYTF
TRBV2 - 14 CASNRQGSENEQFF
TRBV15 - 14 CATSRGAGLYGYTF
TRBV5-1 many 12 CASSFEGDGYTF
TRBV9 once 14 CASSPRTETTEAFF
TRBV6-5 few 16 CASSYSTSGAYNEQFF
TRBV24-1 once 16 CATSDPTSGRFGEQFF
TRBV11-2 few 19 CASSLDLRLAGVSKNIQYF
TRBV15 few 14 CATSSGATNEKLFF
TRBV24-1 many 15 CATSDGAWGGNEQFF
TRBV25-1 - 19 CASSELLAGGPTSTDTQYF
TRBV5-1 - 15 CASSWDGASNQPQHF
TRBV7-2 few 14 CASSKNRGNTEAFF
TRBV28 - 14 CASTPPGPIGELFF
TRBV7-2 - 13 CVSSFTPLAHKYF
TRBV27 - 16 CASSLRGTRVAGELFF
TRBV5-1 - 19 CASSPRPTTGKIAKNIQYF
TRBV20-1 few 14 CSARPLVPSYEQYF
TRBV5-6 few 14 CASSLAGPGDIQYF
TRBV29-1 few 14 CSVLAGYTYNEQFF
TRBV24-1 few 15 CATSDPRSSYNEQFF
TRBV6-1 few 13 CASTWGGGTEAFF
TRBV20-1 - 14 CSAASGTGEEKLFF
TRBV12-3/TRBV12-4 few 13 CASSPGLYTEAFF
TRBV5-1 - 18 CASSFRGRTLSSGNTIYF
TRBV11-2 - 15 CASSIQGLTAEKLFF
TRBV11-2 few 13 CASSRTWDSEAFF
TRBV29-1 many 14 CSVGTSGNTGELFF
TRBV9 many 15 CASSVTGEVTGELFF
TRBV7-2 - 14 CASRVTSGPYEQYF